Below, 5 T cell receptor beta chains from the same sample are listed, as sequenced in a study of cytomegalovirus exposure and HLA in healthy donors. PCR amplification relied on 60 Vbeta primers (plus 13 Jbeta primers). Profiling relied on immunoSEQ multiplex PCR, and the TCRdb table lists in-frame clones only, not all of them. The table has roughly 100,000 clones, 83% seen once; the top ten hold roughly 6%. Sequenced sample: PBMCs. These receptors were obtained from a man younger than 30 in good health and CMV-seronegative.

The rearrangement links TRBV28 to TRBJ1-2; the D gene is possibly TRBD1 (5 bases). Trimming shortened V by 6 bases and J by 8 bases, and 25 bases separated the two germline ends. Germline V gene sequence: CDR1 MDHEN, CDR2 SYDVKM. This CDR3 region has 16 residues. For the CDR3, the DNA is TGTGCCAGCAGCTCGCCAAGGGGACTATCGGCGCGGGGCTACACCTTC. It specifies CASSSPRGLSARGYTF.

The chain carries TRBV27 and TRBJ2-3, with 13 positions matching TRBD2. V trimming: 6 bases; J trimming: 3 bases; junction bases outside the gene matches: 9. CDR3 size: 17 residues. Germline V gives CDR1 MNHEY, CDR2 SMNVEV (reference sequence). The DNA for the CDR3 is TGTGCCAGCAGGAGCCTACTAGCGGGAGGGCCTACAGATACGCAGTATTTT. It yields the protein CASRSLLAGGPTDTQYF.

The chain joins TRBV4-1 to TRBJ1-2; 9 bases are a match to TRBD1. With V trimmed by 0 bases and J by 4 bases, 6 bases remained unmatched. CDR1 and CDR2 (germline): MGHRA, YSYEKL. The CDR3 covers 16 residues. DNA of the CDR3: TGCGCCAGCAGCCAAGAGTCGACAGGGGGGACCTATGGCTACACCTTC. This gives the protein CASSQESTGGTYGYTF.

V is TRBV9 and J is TRBJ1-5; TRBD1 agrees at 8 bases. The germline CDR1 and CDR2 sequences are SGDLS and YYNGEE. This CDR3 is 15 amino acids long. The V gene end was trimmed by 4 bases and the J gene end by 0 bases; junction bases not matched to a gene: 3. For the CDR3, the DNA is TGTGCCAGCAGCCCTACAGGGGGTAGCAATCAGCCCCAGCATTTT. Translation: CASSPTGGSNQPQHF.

The chain combines TRBV28 with TRBJ1-5, with a possible D match to TRBD1 (6 bases). Germline CDR1 and CDR2: MDHEN and SYDVKM. Between the trimmed V and J ends, which lost 8 bases and 4 bases, there was a span of 15 bases. The CDR3 loop spans 14 amino acids. The CDR3 coding sequence is TGTGCCAGCTCGGGGGGCGCGGGTAATCAGCCCCAGCATTTT. Translating it yields CASSGGAGNQPQHF.